This entry lists 6 T cell receptor beta chains sequenced from one sample in a study of cytomegalovirus exposure and HLA in healthy donors. The PCR employed 60 Vbeta primers together with 13 Jbeta primers. Produced via immunoSEQ multiplex PCR; TCRdb's table is partial and in-frame only. The ten most abundant clones cover 0.59% of a sample with approximately 110,000 clones. Sequencing was done on a sample of PBMCs. The source of these receptors is a man between 50 and 59 years old in good health and CMV-seronegative.

In the case of this clone: A junction end diverges from the germline sequence, so it may reflect a read error. V and J are TRBV18 and TRBJ1-1; D gene uncertain. This CDR3 contains 14 residues. CDR1 is KGHSH, CDR2 LQKENI, per germline. The CDR3: CASSPAQTYTEDFF. As DNA, the CDR3 is TGTGCCAGCTCACCGGCCCAGACTTACACTGAAGATTTCTTT.

The DNA of the CDR3 is TGTGCCAGCAGCCCGACAGGGTTTGATCAGCCCCAGCATTTT. Translation: CASSPTGFDQPQHF. The gene calls are TRBV2 and TRBJ1-5; the match to TRBD1 covers 7 bases. V was pared by 6 bases and J by 5 bases, with 7 bases of the junction left unmatched. The CDR3 is made up of 14 amino acids. In germline, CDR1 is SNHLY, CDR2 FYNNEI.

The chain links TRBV5-5 to TRBJ2-7; 9 nucleotides line up with TRBD2. Losses at the gene ends were 0 bases for V and 2 bases for J; bases not matched to a gene: 3. Germline V gene sequence: CDR1 SGHKS, CDR2 YYEKEE (reference sequence). CDR3 size: 15 residues. This CDR3 is CASSLERGATYEQYF. CDR3 sequence (DNA): TGTGCCAGCAGCTTGGAGCGGGGGGCCACCTACGAGCAGTACTTC.

V and J are TRBV29-1 and TRBJ1-2, with 7 bases matching TRBD1. The ends lost 7 bases at V and 8 bases at J; junction bases unmatched: 10. Per the germline V gene, CDR1 is SQVTM and CDR2 is ANQGSEA. This CDR3 is 12 amino acids long. CDR3 residues: CSDRGWADGYTF. The CDR3 DNA is TGCAGCGACAGGGGTTGGGCAGACGGCTACACCTTC.

The V gene is TRBV5-6, the J gene TRBJ2-1; TRBD1 matches 10 bases. The ends lost 3 bases at V and 10 bases at J; junction bases unmatched: 10. This CDR3 is built from 15 residues. The germline V gene encodes CDR1 SGHDT and CDR2 YYEEEE. The CDR3 protein is CASSYTTGTGVEQFF. The CDR3 nucleotides read TGTGCCAGCAGCTACACAACCGGGACAGGGGTCGAGCAGTTCTTC.

V gene TRBV6-5 combines with J gene TRBJ2-7; a weak D match, TRBD2 (6 bases). This CDR3 has 15 amino acids. V lost 6 bases and J lost 3, with 18 bases in between. The germline V gene has CDR1 MNHEY and CDR2 SVGAGI. CDR3 sequence reads: CASRNRASASYEQYF. The CDR3, as DNA: TGTGCCAGCAGGAACCGGGCTAGCGCTAGCTACGAGCAGTACTTC.